The source of this T cell receptor beta chain is a study of long-term antiretroviral therapy in people with HIV. The ends were cut back, 0 bases at V and 2 bases at J, with 13 bases in the middle. This CDR3 region has 15 residues. CDR1 is GTSNPN, CDR2 SVGIG, per germline (reference sequence). As for this clone: Other DNA sequences in the same sample also yield this CDR3.

Samples were assayed with immunoSEQ v3.0 at survey level. This table comes from immunoSEQ multiplex PCR, and its TCRdb copy is limited to in-frame clones, with some not included. The data hold approximately 32,000 clones, with about four fifths observed a single time. The V gene is TRBV30, the J gene TRBJ2-5, with no clear D. The TCR originated in a man between 18 and 35 years old with HIV. The sequences come from unsorted PBMCs, collected 0.4 years before starting antiretroviral therapy. CDR3 in DNA: TGTGCCTGGAGTGTACCGGGCACAATTCAAGAGACCCAGTACTTC. It encodes CAWSVPGTIQETQYF.